One sample yielded the 28 T cell receptor beta chains listed below, sequenced in a study of T cell repertoires in ileal Crohn's disease. Sequenced by immunoSEQ multiplex PCR; TCRdb stores in-frame clones only, minus some. The repertoire holds tens of thousands of clones, with around three quarters as singletons. The specimen was ileal tissue. These receptors were collected from an adult with Crohn's disease.

CDR3 residues: CASSPGLAEETQYF. As DNA, the CDR3 is TGTGCCAGCAGCCCGGGACTAGCAGAAGAGACCCAGTACTTC. The chain combines TRBV9 with TRBJ2-5; 9 nucleotides align to TRBD2. Germline V lookup: CDR1 SGDLS, CDR2 YYNGEE. The trim removed 4 bases at V and 3 bases at J, leaving 4 bases unmatched. The CDR3 is made up of 14 amino acids.

The chain joins TRBV7-2 to TRBJ2-5; D not certain. The end of the DNA fits TRBJ2-7 better, so the J call may be wrong. The CDR3 runs 17 residues. Germline values: CDR1 SGHTA, CDR2 FQGNSA. The CDR3 sequence: CASSLGGGSYFSYEQYF. CDR3 DNA sequence: TGTGCCAGCAGCTTAGGTGGCGGATCCTATTTCTCCTACGAGCAGTACTTC.

The J gene is TRBJ2-7, the V gene TRBV27; 9 nucleotides align to TRBD1. The CDR3 has 13 residues. Germline CDR1 is MNHEY and CDR2 is SMNVEV (reference sequence). V was pared by 6 bases and J by 5 bases, with 5 bases of the junction left unmatched. CDR3 sequence reads: CASRPTGGHEQYF. The CDR3 DNA reads TGTGCCAGCAGACCGACAGGGGGGCACGAGCAGTACTTC.

The V gene is TRBV10-3, the J gene TRBJ1-2; tentatively, D is TRBD1 (5 bases). The germline gives CDR1 ENHRY, CDR2 SYGVKD. V lost 6 bases and J lost 2, with 7 bases in between. This CDR3 comprises 12 residues. The CDR3 DNA reads as TGTGCCATCAGGGGGGGGAACTATGGCTACACCTTC. Protein sequence: CAIRGGNYGYTF.

The V call is TRBV5-1, the J call TRBJ2-3; 10 nucleotides align to TRBD2. Germline V CDR1 and CDR2: SGHRS, YFSETQ. J gave up 0 bases and V 0 bases, and 4 bases lay outside the gene matches. The CDR3 covers 17 residues. Here the CDR3 DNA reads TGCGCCAGCAGCTTGGAACTAGCGGGGACTAGCACAGATACGCAGTATTTT. It encodes CASSLELAGTSTDTQYF.

The chain employs TRBV5-1 and TRBJ2-5; 7 bases map to TRBD1. The J call is uncertain, as TRBJ2-7 better fits the DNA end. Germline V gives CDR1 SGHRS, CDR2 YFSETQ. The CDR3 loop spans 19 amino acids. The CDR3 sequence: CASSLARWGQGVSSYEQYF. Written as DNA, the CDR3 is TGCGCCAGCAGCTTGGCCAGATGGGGCCAGGGGGTGAGCTCCTACGAGCAGTACTTC.

The chain carries TRBV30 and TRBJ2-3, with TRBD2 matching 10 bases. The CDR3 extends over 16 amino acids. Germline values: CDR1 GTSNPN, CDR2 SVGIG (reference sequence). The V segment lost 2 bases and the J segment 2 bases; nucleotides outside the gene matches: 7. The DNA of the CDR3 is TGTGCCTGGAGTCTCCAACTAGCGGGGTTCACAGATACGCAGTATTTT. Translation gives CAWSLQLAGFTDTQYF.

The chain has TRBV13 and TRBJ1-2; no reliable D call. V was cut by 8 bases and J by 1 base, with 20 bases left in between. In germline, CDR1 is PRHDT, CDR2 FYEKMQ (reference sequence). The CDR3 runs to 16 residues. CDR3 DNA sequence: TGTGCCAGCCTTGGAGAAGGCAGTGGACTTAACTATGGCTACACCTTC. Residues: CASLGEGSGLNYGYTF. Full variable domain (missing parts from reference TRBV13 and TRBJ1-2): AAGVIQSPRHLIKEKRETATLKCYPIPRHDTVYWYQQGPGQDPQFLISFYEKMQSDKGSIPDRFSAQQFSDYHSELNMSSLELGDSALYFCASLGEGSGLNYGYTFGSGTRLTVV.

The V gene is TRBV4-3, the J gene TRBJ2-3, with TRBD2 as a possible D gene (6 bases). The CDR3 covers 15 residues. Trimming took 1 base from V and 0 from J, leaving 8 bases between them. Germline values: CDR1 LGHNA, CDR2 YSLEER. CDR3 sequence reads: CASSQAGASTDTQYF. The CDR3, as DNA: TGCGCCAGCAGCCAAGCGGGAGCTAGCACAGATACGCAGTATTTT.

This sequence joins TRBV6-1 and TRBJ2-6, with D tentatively TRBD1 (5 bases). CDR3 length: 15 amino acids. V was shortened by 6 bases and J by 4 bases, with 13 bases between the two germline ends. Germline V gene sequence: CDR1 MNHNS, CDR2 SASEGT. CDR3 nucleotides: TGTGCCAGCAGCGGCAGGGAAGCCGGGGCCAACGTCCTGACTTTC. Its protein is CASSGREAGANVLTF.

The chain carries TRBV5-1 and TRBJ1-2; TRBD1 matches 8 bases. CDR3 length: 15 residues. The germline CDR1 and CDR2 sequences are SGHRS and YFSETQ. After removal of 4 bases from V and 8 bases from J, the junction contained 13 bases not matched to a gene. CDR3 protein: CASSIGQGVIGGYTF. The CDR3 coding sequence is TGCGCCAGCAGCATAGGACAGGGTGTGATTGGAGGCTACACCTTC.

This chain connects TRBV5-1 to TRBJ2-1; 10 nucleotides line up with TRBD2. The CDR3 is made up of 15 amino acids. The V and J ends lost 2 bases and 9 bases, in that order; junction bases with no gene match: 8. CDR1 and CDR2 from the germline V gene are SGHRS and YFSETQ. CDR3 nucleotides: TGCGCCAGCAGCTTTCTAGCGGGAGCAGGGGCTGAGCAGTTCTTC. The encoded protein is CASSFLAGAGAEQFF.

As regards this clone: This sample includes further DNA sequences coding for the same CDR3. The rearrangement links TRBV18 to TRBJ1-5; 8 positions match TRBD1. Germline values: CDR1 KGHSH, CDR2 LQKENI. The CDR3 is made up of 14 amino acids. After removal of 6 bases from V and 7 bases from J, the junction contained 8 bases not matched to a gene. In DNA, the CDR3 is TGTGCCAGCTCCGGACAGGGAGAGGGACAGCCCCAGCATTTT. The encoded protein is CASSGQGEGQPQHF.

The chain is built from TRBV5-6 and TRBJ1-2; D is perhaps TRBD1 (5 bases). Germline-derived CDR1 and CDR2 are SGHDT and YYEEEE. V was cut by 4 bases and J by 4 bases, with 14 bases left in between. The CDR3 is 14 residues long. CDR3 loop: CASSLNQGIYGYTF. Written as DNA, the CDR3 is TGTGCCAGCAGCCTTAACCAGGGAATCTATGGCTACACCTTC.

This clone was seen only once. This chain joins TRBV7-2 and TRBJ1-6, with TRBD1 as a possible D gene (5 bases). The V gene's germline CDR1 is SGHTA and CDR2 FQGNSA. Deletions cut 4 bases from V and 6 bases from J, with 10 bases between. The CDR3 covers 14 residues. The CDR3 region is CASSWGLLNSPLHF. The CDR3 nucleotides read TGTGCCAGCAGCTGGGGCCTCCTTAATTCACCCCTCCACTTT.

V and J are TRBV7-2 and TRBJ1-5; no firm D call. Trimming stripped 2 bases from V and 0 bases from J, with 14 bases between. This CDR3 is 17 amino acids long. CDR1 and CDR2 from the germline V gene are SGHTA and FQGNSA. This chain's CDR3 is CASSLRPTGISNQPQHF. CDR3 DNA: TGTGCCAGCAGCTTAAGACCCACCGGGATTAGCAATCAGCCCCAGCATTTT.

This chain joins TRBV6-5 and TRBJ2-2, with 7 nucleotides matching TRBD1. This CDR3 contains 14 residues. Germline trimming cut 5 bases from V and 1 base from J; bases unmatched to any gene: 1. Germline CDR1 MNHEY, CDR2 SVGAGI. The CDR3 loop reads CASSRDRNTGELFF. The CDR3 DNA sequence: TGTGCCAGCAGTAGGGACAGGAACACCGGGGAGCTGTTTTTT.

This clone was seen a single time. This rearrangement joins TRBV7-9 to TRBJ2-1, with TRBD2 identical over 16 bases. The CDR3 runs 16 residues. V lost 3 bases to trimming and J lost 9 bases; unmatched junction nucleotides: 5. Germline V gene sequence: CDR1 SEHNR, CDR2 FQNEAQ (reference sequence). The CDR3 is CASSFFGTSGRGEQFF. The CDR3 coding sequence is TGTGCCAGCAGCTTCTTCGGGACTAGCGGGAGGGGTGAGCAGTTCTTC.

The genes are TRBV7-2 and TRBJ2-7; 9 bases fit TRBD1. The junction had 13 bases not matched to a gene; V was cut back by 7 bases and J by 6 bases. The CDR3 contains 15 residues. Per the germline V gene, CDR1 is SGHTA and CDR2 is FQGNSA. The CDR3 protein is CASTTGTGFGGEQYF. CDR3 in DNA: TGTGCCAGCACTACAGGGACAGGGTTTGGAGGCGAGCAGTACTTC.

The chain's CDR3 is CASSLAGSGQPQHF. CDR3 nucleotides: TGTGCCAGCAGCTTGGCGGGGTCCGGGCAGCCCCAGCATTTT. V is TRBV5-6 and J is TRBJ1-5; D remains ambiguous. V gave up 0 bases and J gave up 7 bases, with 11 bases separating them. The germline V gene encodes CDR1 SGHDT and CDR2 YYEEEE. The CDR3 is 14 amino acids.

The V call is TRBV9, the J call TRBJ2-2; TRBD1 is a possible D gene (5 bases). Trimming shortened V by 1 base and J by 1 base, and 5 bases separated the two germline ends. This CDR3 has 14 residues. CDR1 is SGDLS, CDR2 YYNGEE, per germline. CDR3 nucleotides: TGTGCCAGCAGCGTAACAGGGAACACCGGGGAGCTGTTTTTT. Protein: CASSVTGNTGELFF.

The chain couples TRBV11-2 to TRBJ2-7; TRBD1 agrees at 7 bases. The CDR3 extends over 14 amino acids. V dropped 1 base and J dropped 3; count of bases not matched to a gene: 3. CDR1 SGHAT and CDR2 FQNNGV come from the germline V gene. The CDR3 sequence: CASSLGTGSYEQYF. The CDR3 DNA is TGTGCCAGCAGCTTAGGGACAGGTAGCTACGAGCAGTACTTC.

This sequence joins TRBV5-1 and TRBJ2-3, with D possibly being TRBD2 (6 bases). V dropped 4 bases and J dropped 2 bases, with 11 bases sitting between them. This CDR3 has 14 residues. In germline, CDR1 is SGHRS, CDR2 YFSETQ. The CDR3 DNA reads TGCGCCAGCAGCGGGGGACTCCACACAGATACGCAGTATTTT. Encoded protein: CASSGGLHTDTQYF.

This clone was seen a single time. This rearrangement joins TRBV30 to TRBJ1-5; 7 bases align to TRBD1. The germline gives CDR1 GTSNPN, CDR2 SVGIG (reference sequence). J lost 3 bases, V lost 7 bases, and 9 bases had no gene match. This CDR3 region has 14 residues. For the CDR3, the DNA is TGTGCCTACCAGGACAGGTGGGCCAATCAGCCCCAGCATTTT. As protein: CAYQDRWANQPQHF.

The chain carries TRBV19 and TRBJ2-2; possible D gene TRBD2, 5 bases. Between the trimmed V and J ends, which lost 1 base and 5 bases, there was a span of 8 bases. CDR3 length: 14 residues. The germline CDR1 and CDR2 sequences are LNHDA and SQIVND (reference sequence). CDR3 sequence: CASSIAGGTGELFF. CDR3 bases: TGTGCCAGTAGTATAGCTGGCGGGACCGGGGAGCTGTTTTTT.

J is TRBJ2-2 and V is TRBV30, with a possible D match to TRBD1 (5 bases). The V end lost 4 bases, the J end lost 6 bases, and 18 bases lay between the germline ends. Germline V lookup: CDR1 GTSNPN, CDR2 SVGIG (reference sequence). The CDR3 spans 15 residues. As DNA, the CDR3 is TGTGCCTGGACCCATCGGACAAATTCCGCCGGGGAGCTGTTTTTT. Translating gives CAWTHRTNSAGELFF.

The rearrangement uses TRBV6-5 and TRBJ1-2, with D possibly TRBD1 on 6 matching bases. Looked up from germline, CDR1 is MNHEY and CDR2 is SVGAGI. With 4 bases removed from V and 5 bases from J, the gap between germline ends came to 20 bases. CDR3 length: 16 amino acids. CDR3 coding DNA: TGTGCCAGCAGTTCCATCCTCCAGGGAGGGGGATATGGCTACACCTTC. Translated, it gives CASSSILQGGGYGYTF.

V is TRBV23-1 and J is TRBJ2-7; TRBD1 might be the D (6 bases). TRBV23-1 belongs to the ORF category, with a function that is uncertain. The CDR3 runs to 16 residues. V was trimmed by 3 bases and J by 3 bases, leaving 18 bases between them. The CDR3, as DNA: TGCGCCAGCAGTCATAAGTACAGGGAACCCATCTACGAGCAGTACTTC. Protein sequence: CASSHKYREPIYEQYF.